The sequence of this T cell receptor beta chain was determined in a study of blood T cell repertoires in COVID-19. Germline V gene lookup returns CDR1 KGHSH and CDR2 LQKENI. The ends were cut back, 3 bases at V and 0 bases at J, with 8 bases in the middle. The CDR3 consists of 14 residues. This table comes from immunoSEQ multiplex PCR, and its TCRdb copy is limited to in-frame clones, with some not included. The sample includes around 100,000 clones, 75% to 90% seen only once; the top ten take over 8.5%. The sequence came from a man aged 80 or over with acute or convalescent COVID-19. The rearrangement links TRBV18 to TRBJ1-1; D is uncertain. The sequencing sample was made of peripheral blood. CDR3 in amino acids: CASSPPQMNTEAFF. The CDR3 DNA follows: TGTGCCAGCTCACCCCCTCAGATGAACACTGAAGCTTTCTTT.